Below, 4 T cell receptor beta chains from the same sample are listed, as sequenced in a study of blood T cell repertoires in COVID-19. Generated by immunoSEQ multiplex PCR, the TCRdb table keeps only in-frame clones and is missing some. The sample consists of roughly 410,000 clones, about 88% of them appearing once. Sequenced: peripheral blood. These receptors were collected from a woman in her thirties or forties with COVID-19, enrolled during active disease.

This rearrangement joins TRBV4-2 to TRBJ2-3; TRBD2 agrees at 9 bases. This CDR3 is 15 amino acids long. Germline V gene data show CDR1 as LGHNA and CDR2 as YNFKEQ. Trimming cost V 3 bases and J 3 bases; bases outside gene matches: 4. CDR3 residues: CASSHGGGGTDTQYF. The CDR3, as DNA: TGTGCCAGCAGCCACGGCGGGGGGGGAACAGATACGCAGTATTTT.

The chain uses TRBV19 and TRBJ2-7; D perhaps matches TRBD1 (5 bases). The germline V and J ends were trimmed by 4 bases and 7 bases, with 11 bases remaining between them. The CDR3 runs 12 residues. CDR1 is LNHDA and CDR2 is SQIVND in the germline V gene (reference sequence). CDR3 sequence (DNA): TGTGCCAGTAGTACAGGGCCAGGGGAGCAGTACTTC. This gives the protein CASSTGPGEQYF. The full variable domain, completed using reference TRBV19 and TRBJ2-7, is DGGITQSPKYLFRKEGQNVTLSCEQNLNHDAMYWYRQDPGQGLRLIYYSQIVNDFQKGDIAEGYSVSREKKESFPLTVTSAQKNPTAFYLCASSTGPGEQYFGPGTRLTVT.

J is TRBJ1-4 and V is TRBV3-1 (or the pseudogene TRBV3-2); D is ambiguous. The CDR3 runs 14 residues. With 1 base removed from V and 3 bases from J, the gap between germline ends came to 6 bases. Germline V gives CDR1 LGHDT, CDR2 YNNKEL (reference sequence). The CDR3 DNA is TGTGCCAGCAGCCAAGGATTAGCTAATGAAAAACTGTTTTTT. Translation: CASSQGLANEKLFF.

This sequence joins TRBV20-1 and TRBJ2-7, with D hard to call. With 1 base removed from V and 4 bases from J, the gap between germline ends came to 5 bases. Per the germline V gene, CDR1 is DFQATT and CDR2 is SNEGSKA (reference sequence). The CDR3 contains 11 residues. The chain's CDR3 is CSARGHYEQYF. In DNA, the CDR3 is TGCAGTGCTAGAGGTCATTACGAGCAGTACTTC.